The 16 T cell receptor beta chains below come from one sample, sequenced in a study of blood T cell repertoires in COVID-19. Assay used: immunoSEQ multiplex PCR; TCRdb lists only in-frame clones, some missing. This sample has approximately 350,000 clones, with roughly 90% found just once. The sample comprised peripheral blood. These receptors originate from a man aged 40-50 years with acute or convalescent COVID-19.

The chain carries TRBV9 and TRBJ2-5; D might be TRBD2 (7 bases). The CDR3 runs to 14 residues. Looked up from germline, CDR1 is SGDLS and CDR2 is YYNGEE. V was shortened by 3 bases and J by 2 bases, with 11 bases between the two germline ends. The CDR3 is CASSDGGRQETQYF. DNA of the CDR3: TGTGCCAGCAGCGACGGGGGGCGACAAGAGACCCAGTACTTC.

This chain joins TRBV13 and TRBJ1-1, with D perhaps matching TRBD1 (5 bases). The CDR3 covers 15 residues. V was shortened by 1 base and J by 2 bases, with 11 bases between the two germline ends. The V gene's germline CDR1 is PRHDT and CDR2 FYEKMQ (reference sequence). The CDR3 nucleotides read TGTGCCAGCAGCTTAGAAATTGGGACTAACACTGAAGCTTTCTTT. Amino acid sequence: CASSLEIGTNTEAFF.

The genes are TRBV25-1 and TRBJ1-1; unclear D gene. This CDR3 has 14 amino acids. The V gene lost 6 bases and the J gene lost 2 bases, with 13 bases spanning the gap. Germline V gives CDR1 MGHDK, CDR2 SYGVNS. The CDR3 DNA is TGTGCCAGCAGAGTCTCGGAGGCTAACACTGAAGCTTTCTTT. Its protein is CASRVSEANTEAFF.

The chain joins TRBV6-5 to TRBJ1-1; D call uncertain. The CDR3 length is 13 residues. V shed 7 bases and J shed 8 bases, with 17 bases lying between them. CDR1 is MNHEY, CDR2 SVGAGI, per germline. CDR3 sequence (DNA): TGTGCCAGCATTTTTGACACCTCCTGGGAAGCTTTCTTT. Protein product: CASIFDTSWEAFF.

This chain uses TRBV28 with TRBJ2-3, with 10 bases that match TRBD1. In germline, CDR1 is MDHEN, CDR2 SYDVKM. Unmatched junction bases numbered 6, after V lost 3 bases and J lost 6 bases. The CDR3 is made up of 15 amino acids. CDR3 loop: CASSLGTGATDTQYF. The CDR3 nucleotides read TGTGCCAGCAGTTTGGGGACAGGGGCAACGGATACGCAGTATTTT.

The J gene is TRBJ2-1, the V gene TRBV5-4; 11 positions match TRBD2. CDR1 SGHNT and CDR2 YYREEE come from the germline V gene (reference sequence). J gave up 9 bases and V 3 bases, and 17 bases lay outside the gene matches. The CDR3 totals 18 residues. CDR3 sequence reads: CASSSPGASGGKSAEQFF. In nucleotides, the CDR3 is TGTGCCAGCAGCTCCCCCGGGGCTAGCGGGGGGAAATCAGCTGAGCAGTTCTTC.

The V call is TRBV24-1, the J call TRBJ2-3; D is unresolved. Between the trimmed V and J ends, which lost 5 bases and 5 bases, there was a span of 10 bases. CDR3 length: 13 amino acids. The germline CDR1 and CDR2 sequences are KGHDR and SFDVKD. The CDR3 DNA reads TGTGCCACCAGTGCCCCGGGTCAAGATACGCAGTATTTT. Protein product: CATSAPGQDTQYF.

The rearrangement uses TRBV2 and TRBJ1-2, with a weak D call TRBD1 (5 bases). This CDR3 is built from 14 residues. The ends were cut back, 4 bases at V and 4 bases at J, with 13 bases in the middle. The germline CDR1 and CDR2 sequences are SNHLY and FYNNEI. CDR3 residues: CASSGRDLGYGYTF. CDR3 sequence (DNA): TGTGCCAGCAGTGGCCGGGACTTAGGCTATGGCTACACCTTC.

The chain carries TRBV4-1 and TRBJ1-2, with 9 bases identical to TRBD1. V was clipped by 4 bases and J by 7 bases; unmatched bases: 10. Germline CDR1 and CDR2: MGHRA and YSYEKL. The CDR3 is 15 residues long. CDR3 protein: CASSPAGTGYSGYTF. CDR3 in DNA: TGCGCCAGCAGCCCGGCCGGGACAGGGTATTCTGGCTACACCTTC.

This chain connects TRBV19 to TRBJ1-1; D remains unclear. The ends were cut back, 3 bases at V and 0 bases at J, with 8 bases in the middle. The germline CDR1 and CDR2 sequences are LNHDA and SQIVND (reference sequence). The CDR3 is made up of 14 amino acids. The CDR3 sequence: CASSMTRMNTEAFF. CDR3 DNA: TGTGCCAGTAGTATGACACGAATGAACACTGAAGCTTTCTTT.

This clone was observed once. The rearrangement uses TRBV13 and TRBJ2-1; 8 positions agree with TRBD1. V shed 4 bases and J 2 bases; nucleotides not matched to a gene: 13. There are 18 residues in the CDR3. Germline V gene data show CDR1 as PRHDT and CDR2 as FYEKMQ (reference sequence). The CDR3 reads CASSSSKQGAPTYNEQFF. CDR3 DNA: TGTGCCAGCAGCTCAAGTAAGCAGGGGGCTCCCACCTACAATGAGCAGTTCTTC.

This chain uses TRBV28 with TRBJ1-5; D is undetermined. CDR1 and CDR2 (germline): MDHEN, SYDVKM. The CDR3 has 17 residues. V was trimmed by 2 bases and J by 1 base, leaving 15 bases between them. CDR3 nucleotides: TGTGCCAGCAGTTTACCTCTCGGAGAGGTCAGCAATCAGCCCCAGCATTTT. It translates to CASSLPLGEVSNQPQHF.

The CDR3 DNA sequence: TGTGCCAGCAGCTTAGGGGCGGGAGGGGGATACAATGAGCAGTTCTTC. As protein: CASSLGAGGGYNEQFF. The chain combines TRBV7-2 with TRBJ2-1, with 9 bases lining up with TRBD2. CDR1 and CDR2 from the germline V gene are SGHTA and FQGNSA. V was pared by 1 base and J by 4 bases, with 5 bases of the junction left unmatched. The CDR3 is 16 residues long.

The rearrangement uses TRBV30 and TRBJ1-1; D uncertain. Germline V lookup: CDR1 GTSNPN, CDR2 SVGIG (reference sequence). CDR3 length equals 13 residues. The V gene lost 0 bases and the J gene lost 0 bases, with 5 bases spanning the gap. Here the CDR3 reads CAWSVNLNTEAFF. For the CDR3, the DNA is TGTGCCTGGAGTGTAAACTTGAACACTGAAGCTTTCTTT. The whole variable domain, remainder taken from reference TRBV30 and TRBJ1-1, is SQTIHQWPATLVQPVGSPLSLECTVEGTSNPNLYWYRQAAGRGLQLLFYSVGIGQISSEVPQNLSASRPQDRQFILSSKKLLLSDSGFYLCAWSVNLNTEAFFGQGTRLTVV.

V and J are TRBV29-1 and TRBJ1-1; D is perhaps TRBD1 (6 bases). The CDR3 is made up of 18 amino acids. Germline CDR1 SQVTM, CDR2 ANQGSEA. Deletions cut 6 bases from V and 3 bases from J, with 29 bases between. DNA of the CDR3: TGCAGCGTCCCACTCACGAGGGGGTTTTTGTCAGGGGACACTGAAGCTTTCTTT. Translation gives CSVPLTRGFLSGDTEAFF.

The V call is TRBV18, the J call TRBJ1-5; 9 bases map to TRBD1. Trimming cost V 4 bases and J 4 bases; bases outside gene matches: 5. CDR1 is KGHSH, CDR2 LQKENI, per germline. The CDR3 runs to 15 residues. The chain's CDR3 is CASSRTGVKNQPQHF. CDR3 DNA sequence: TGTGCCAGCTCACGGACAGGGGTCAAGAATCAGCCCCAGCATTTT.